The 5 T cell receptor beta chains reported below all come from one sample, sequenced in a study of T cell changes during pregnancy in multiple sclerosis. Sequenced by immunoSEQ multiplex PCR; TCRdb stores in-frame clones only, minus some. The data hold about 44,000 clones, with 80% to 95% observed a single time. The sequencing used CD4+ T cells from peripheral blood mononuclear cells, collected in the third trimester of pregnancy. The receptors here all came from a female donor with multiple sclerosis, enrolled in a pregnancy study.

The rearrangement joins TRBV7-3 to TRBJ2-7; D not certain. Between the trimmed V and J ends, which lost 5 bases and 2 bases, there was a span of 13 bases. CDR3 length: 14 amino acids. The germline V gene encodes CDR1 SGHTA and CDR2 FQGTGA. CDR3 residues: CASSPSPPPYEQYF. The DNA for the CDR3 is TGTGCCAGCAGCCCAAGCCCCCCTCCCTACGAGCAGTACTTC.

J is TRBJ2-5 and V is TRBV6-6, with 13 bases that match TRBD2. CDR3 size: 14 residues. Unmatched junction bases numbered 1, after V lost 4 bases and J lost 5 bases. Germline V gene lookup returns CDR1 MNHNY and CDR2 SVGAGI (reference sequence). Here the CDR3 DNA reads TGTGCCAGCAGTTCGGGACTAGCGGGGGAGACCCAGTACTTC. Translating gives CASSSGLAGETQYF.

The CDR3 protein is CASSYRTSGTYNEQFF. The CDR3 nucleotides read TGTGCCAGCAGTTACCGGACTAGCGGGACCTACAATGAGCAGTTCTTC. The chain joins TRBV6-5 to TRBJ2-1; TRBD2 agrees at 12 bases. CDR1 MNHEY and CDR2 SVGAGI come from the germline V gene. V was clipped by 2 bases and J by 2 bases; unmatched bases: 1. The CDR3 runs 16 residues.

The chain links TRBV7-9 to TRBJ1-2; 7 positions agree with TRBD1. Germline values: CDR1 SEHNR, CDR2 FQNEAQ (reference sequence). The CDR3 length is 14 residues. V lost 0 bases, J lost 4 bases, and 2 bases stayed unmatched. The CDR3: CASSLAGQPYGYTF. CDR3 bases: TGTGCCAGCAGCTTAGCGGGACAGCCCTATGGCTACACCTTC.

The chain combines TRBV27 with TRBJ1-2; 9 bases fit TRBD1. Trimming removed 5 bases from V and 5 bases from J; junction bases left unmatched: 6. CDR3 size: 14 residues. CDR1 and CDR2 from the germline V gene are MNHEY and SMNVEV (reference sequence). CDR3 coding DNA: TGTGCCAGCAGTCGACAGGGGGGGCTTTATGGCTACACCTTC. As protein: CASSRQGGLYGYTF.